This TCR beta chain comes out of a study of response to subunit inactivated influenza vaccine. The table lists this clonotype with a few counts. Its antigen remains unidentified. The germline CDR1 and CDR2 sequences are LGHNA and YNFKEQ. This CDR3 is built from 21 residues. V lost 1 base to trimming and J lost 6 bases, with 30 bases between them. The study, taken as a whole, reports: That few new T cells are recruited by each seasonal influenza vaccination was the authors' suggestion.

From the RT-PCR reads, TCRdb called clonotypes with MiXCR, one entry per CDR3 protein. Altogether 630,000 or so distinct CDR3 sequences are present, more than 15% being singletons, with the ten largest covering around 10%. The starting material was PBMCs from blood, obtained approximately 12 days after vaccination. This clonotype originated in a man aged 50-59 years who received an inactivated influenza vaccine. The V and J genes are TRBV4-2 and TRBJ2-2, with D perhaps matching TRBD2 (6 bases). CDR3 in DNA: TGTGCCAGCAGCCAAGTCAGTAGTCATTCCCCGGGGACTCCTGGCTCCGGGGAGCTGTTTTTT. It yields the protein CASSQVSSHSPGTPGSGELFF.